This T cell receptor beta chain was identified during a study of vaccination and CD4 T cells after COVID-19. This CDR3 spans 13 amino acids. CDR1 LNHDA and CDR2 SQIVND come from the germline V gene (reference sequence). The germline V and J ends were trimmed by 6 bases and 8 bases, with 16 bases remaining between them. Cultured CD4+ T cell DNA underwent sequencing with the Oncomine TCR Beta short-read assay. MiXCR, applied by TCRdb to the PCR reads, yields one record per CDR3 protein. The table has approximately 19,000 distinct CDR3 sequences, 45% to 60% seen once. To note about this clonotype: The target antigen is unknown.

The treatment was: roughly 10-day PBMC culture with coronavirus spike peptide pools or control peptides (ViraFEST assay). Recorded positive PCR dates fall between March and December 2020, preceding US Alpha, Beta and Delta variants. Study-level findings and limits: Convalescent patients had a median 86.3% of reactive clones appearing only post-vaccination.

This receptor was obtained from a human donor who had recovered from COVID-19. The chain links TRBV19 to TRBJ1-2; TRBD1 is a possible D gene (5 bases). The sequenced sample was CD4+ T cells from blood, cultured in vitro, obtained after SARS-CoV-2 vaccination. DNA for the CDR3: TGTGCCAGTAGCACACCAGAGGGGCTAGGCTACACCTTC. Residues: CASSTPEGLGYTF.